The T cell receptor beta chain under discussion was sequenced for a study of CD8 T cells in ankylosing spondylitis. General study points: Reportedly, significant enrichment of disease-linked clones occurred in matched ankylosing spondylitis synovial fluid. Existing reports had already noted some motif variants in reactive arthritis synovial fluid and blood.

V was clipped by 5 bases and J by 0 bases, with 14 bases between them. The germline V gene has CDR1 LNHNV and CDR2 YYDKDF (reference sequence). The CDR3 loop spans 15 amino acids. Making use of molecular barcodes, quantitative 5'-RACE generated TCR beta libraries. TCRdb recomputed calls from the 5' RACE reads with MiXCR, one row per CDR3 protein. The sample shows some 180,000 distinct CDR3 sequences, about 18% of them seen only once. In this sample, this clonotype turned up many times. What it binds is unknown. The receptor was derived from a male donor under 30 with ankylosing spondylitis or in good health (not recorded which). The gene calls are TRBV15 and TRBJ2-7; possible D gene TRBD1, 5 bases. Sequenced: blood, either unsorted or a sorted T cell fraction (not recorded which). The CDR3 DNA follows: TGTGCCACCAGCGTAGAAGTGACAGCCTCCTACGAGCAGTACTTC. Translation: CATSVEVTASYEQYF.